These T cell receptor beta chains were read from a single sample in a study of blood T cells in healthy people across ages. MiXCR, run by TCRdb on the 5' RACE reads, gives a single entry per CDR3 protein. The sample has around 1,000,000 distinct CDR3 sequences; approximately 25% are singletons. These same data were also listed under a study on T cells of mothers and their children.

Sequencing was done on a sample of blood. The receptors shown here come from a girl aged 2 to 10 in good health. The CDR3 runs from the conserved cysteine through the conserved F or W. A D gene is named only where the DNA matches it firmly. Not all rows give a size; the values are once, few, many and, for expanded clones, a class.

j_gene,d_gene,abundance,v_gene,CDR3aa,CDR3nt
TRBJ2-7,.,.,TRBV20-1,CSARDYVGASYEQYF,TGCAGTGCTAGAGATTACGTCGGGGCATCCTACGAGCAGTACTTC
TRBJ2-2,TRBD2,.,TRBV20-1,CSASGSQRGTGELFF,TGCAGTGCTAGCGGTTCGCAGCGGGGGACCGGGGAGCTGTTTTTT
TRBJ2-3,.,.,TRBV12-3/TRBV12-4,CASSLGLIPDTQYF,TGTGCCAGCAGTTTGGGTCTAATTCCCGATACGCAGTATTTT
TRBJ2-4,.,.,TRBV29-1,CSVAYGRGDQAKNIQYF,TGCAGCGTTGCTTACGGGAGAGGGGACCAAGCCAAAAACATTCAGTACTTC
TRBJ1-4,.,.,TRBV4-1,CASSQRQEWKLFF,TGCGCCAGCAGCCAAAGACAGGAGTGGAAACTGTTTTTT
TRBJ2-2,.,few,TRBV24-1,CATSDSPSRSYGELFF,TGTGCCACCAGTGATTCCCCGTCAAGGTCATACGGGGAGCTGTTTTTT
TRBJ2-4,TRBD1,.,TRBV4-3,CASSQSGTGKNIQYF,TGCGCCAGCAGCCAATCCGGGACAGGGAAAAACATTCAGTACTTC
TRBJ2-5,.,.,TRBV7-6,CASSPTAVASQETQYF,TGTGCCAGCAGCCCAACTGCTGTAGCTTCCCAAGAGACCCAGTACTTC
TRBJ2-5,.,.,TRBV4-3,CASSQVGGNQETQYF,TGCGCCAGCAGCCAAGTTGGTGGAAACCAAGAGACCCAGTACTTC
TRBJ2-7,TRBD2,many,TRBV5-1,CASSGTSGAYEQYF,TGCGCCAGCAGCGGGACTAGCGGCGCCTACGAGCAGTACTTC
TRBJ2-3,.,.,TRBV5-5,CASIPSPQGTQYF,TGTGCCAGCATCCCATCCCCACAGGGTACGCAGTATTTT
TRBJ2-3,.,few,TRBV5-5,CASSLEAGRRDTQYF,TGTGCCAGCAGCTTGGAGGCAGGGAGACGGGATACGCAGTATTTT
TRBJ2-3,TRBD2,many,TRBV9,CASSVGGGYTDTQYF,TGTGCCAGCAGCGTGGGGGGAGGGTATACAGATACGCAGTATTTT
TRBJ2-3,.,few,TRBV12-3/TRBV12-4,CASTNWGGSTDTQYF,TGTGCCAGCACCAATTGGGGGGGCAGCACAGATACGCAGTATTTT
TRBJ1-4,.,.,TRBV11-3,CASSSRRLATNEELFF,TGTGCCAGCAGCTCGAGACGGCTAGCAACTAATGAAGAACTGTTTTTT
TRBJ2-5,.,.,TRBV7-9,CASGLGPGYSEFF,TGTGCCAGCGGCCTTGGGCCCGGGTATAGTGAGTTCTTC
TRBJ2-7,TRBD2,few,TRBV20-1,CSAMGGLAGGLTYEQYF,TGCAGTGCTATGGGGGGTCTAGCGGGAGGCCTGACCTACGAGCAGTACTTC
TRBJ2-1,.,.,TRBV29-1,CSGRTVKGYNEQFF,TGCAGCGGGAGGACAGTTAAGGGCTACAATGAGCAGTTCTTC
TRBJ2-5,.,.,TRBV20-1,CSATTGGEETQYF,TGCAGTGCTACCACAGGGGGGGAAGAGACCCAGTACTTC
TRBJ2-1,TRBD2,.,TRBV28,CASSPWREASNEQFF,TGTGCCAGCAGTCCTTGGCGGGAGGCGTCCAATGAGCAGTTCTTC
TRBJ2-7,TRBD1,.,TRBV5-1,CASSNDRGSSYEQYF,TGCGCCAGCAGCAACGACAGGGGCAGCTCCTACGAGCAGTACTTC
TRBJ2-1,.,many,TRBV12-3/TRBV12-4,CASSLMGEQFF,TGTGCCAGCAGTCTCATGGGTGAGCAGTTCTTC
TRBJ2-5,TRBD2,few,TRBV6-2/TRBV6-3,CASSTGGPGTQYF,TGTGCCAGCAGCACGGGGGGGCCGGGGACCCAGTACTTC
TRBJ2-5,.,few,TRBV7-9,CASSFSSGRETQYF,TGTGCCAGCAGCTTTTCGTCTGGGCGGGAGACCCAGTACTTC
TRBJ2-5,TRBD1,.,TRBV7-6,CASRQGNDWETQYF,TGTGCCAGCAGACAGGGGAACGATTGGGAGACCCAGTACTTC
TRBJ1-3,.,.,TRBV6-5,CASSYSGTIYF,TGTGCCAGCAGTTACTCCGGCACCATATATTTT
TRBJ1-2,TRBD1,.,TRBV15,CATSRGQGLPYGYTF,TGTGCCACCAGCAGAGGACAGGGCTTGCCCTATGGCTACACCTTC
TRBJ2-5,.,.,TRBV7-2,CASSLWPGGTQYF,TGTGCCAGCAGCCTATGGCCCGGGGGGACCCAGTACTTC
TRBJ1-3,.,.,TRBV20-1,CSARDQNSGNTIYF,TGCAGTGCTAGAGACCAGAACTCTGGAAACACCATATATTTT
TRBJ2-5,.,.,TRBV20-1,CSARVPGAEWETQYF,TGCAGTGCTAGAGTGCCGGGGGCGGAGTGGGAGACCCAGTACTTC
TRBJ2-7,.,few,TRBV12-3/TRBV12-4,CASSPSDGYSYEQYF,TGTGCCAGCAGTCCATCGGACGGGTACTCCTACGAGCAGTACTTC
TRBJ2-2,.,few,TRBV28,CASVGGNTGELFF,TGTGCCAGCGTGGGAGGGAACACCGGGGAGCTGTTTTTT
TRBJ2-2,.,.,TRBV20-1,CSASPHRDTGELFF,TGCAGTGCTAGCCCCCATAGGGACACCGGGGAGCTGTTTTTT
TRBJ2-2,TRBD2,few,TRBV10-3,CAITGGDFTGELFF,TGTGCCATCACGGGAGGGGACTTCACCGGGGAGCTGTTTTTT
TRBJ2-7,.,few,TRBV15,CATSRDRDASYEQYF,TGTGCCACCAGCAGAGATCGGGATGCCTCCTACGAGCAGTACTTC
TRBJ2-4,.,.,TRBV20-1,CSARDKAIAKNIQYF,TGCAGTGCTAGAGATAAAGCCATAGCCAAAAACATTCAGTACTTC
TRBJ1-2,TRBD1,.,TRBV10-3,CAISDGTGFGYTF,TGTGCCATCAGTGATGGGACAGGGTTTGGCTACACCTTC
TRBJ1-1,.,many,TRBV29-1,CSVGSMNTEAFF,TGCAGCGTAGGCTCCATGAACACTGAAGCTTTCTTT
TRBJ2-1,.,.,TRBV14,CASSRPGGSAYNEQFF,TGTGCCAGCAGCCGTCCTGGGGGGTCGGCCTACAATGAGCAGTTCTTC
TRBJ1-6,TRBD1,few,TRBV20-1,CSARDRGYSPLHF,TGCAGTGCCAGGGACAGGGGGTATTCACCCCTCCACTTT
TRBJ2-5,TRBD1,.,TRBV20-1,CSASRGQRETQYF,TGCAGTGCTAGTAGGGGGCAGCGAGAGACCCAGTACTTC
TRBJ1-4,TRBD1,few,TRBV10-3,CAISESRGQSIKLFF,TGTGCCATCAGTGAGTCGAGGGGGCAGTCGATAAAACTGTTTTTT
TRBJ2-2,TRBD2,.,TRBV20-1,CSARDRYKRGGPGELFF,TGCAGTGCTAGAGATCGGTACAAGCGGGGGGGCCCCGGGGAGCTGTTTTTT
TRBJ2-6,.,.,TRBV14,CASGLELSGANVLTF,TGTGCCAGCGGCCTCGAACTCTCTGGGGCCAACGTCCTGACTTTC
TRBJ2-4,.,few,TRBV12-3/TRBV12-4,CASSLNGQTKNIQYF,TGTGCCAGCAGTTTGAACGGGCAAACCAAAAACATTCAGTACTTC
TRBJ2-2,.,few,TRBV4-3,CASSQVGGSANTGELFF,TGCGCCAGCAGCCAAGTCGGGGGCTCCGCGAACACCGGGGAGCTGTTTTTT
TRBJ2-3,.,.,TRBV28,CASSLSKDSSTDTQYF,TGTGCCAGCAGTTTAAGTAAGGACAGTTCCACAGATACGCAGTATTTT